The subject of this entry is one T cell receptor (beta chain). Its antigen remains unknown. This sample was taken from a study of T cell responses to AZD1222 COVID-19 vaccine. Findings and caveats of the study: Baseline seropositives among AZD1222 recipients totaled only five to seven.

The data were produced by immunoSEQ multiplex PCR, yet TCRdb's version contains in-frame clones alone and is incomplete. The sample comprises some 150,000 clones, roughly 90% of which are singletons, and about 1.6% rests with the top ten. V was shortened by 2 bases and J by 5 bases, with 4 bases between the two germline ends. This CDR3 comprises 13 residues. Looked up from germline, CDR1 is SGHVS and CDR2 is FQNEAQ. This sequence joins TRBV7-8 and TRBJ1-6; D is uncertain. Source: peripheral blood, taken 28 days after the second AZD1222 dose. This sequence originates from an adult who received the AZD1222 COVID-19 vaccine. Written as DNA, the CDR3 is TGTGCCAGCAGCTTAAGCGATAATTCACCCCTCCACTTT. Translation gives CASSLSDNSPLHF.